This T cell receptor beta chain was retrieved from a study of preoperative IRX-2 immunotherapy in early breast cancer. Described treatment: preoperative locoregional IRX-2 cytokine immunotherapy. This phase Ib study tested locoregional IRX-2 cytokine immunotherapy given before surgery. Some clones are missing from TCRdb's copy, which holds only in-frame ones; the method was immunoSEQ multiplex PCR. The repertoire holds approximately 25,000 clones, with approximately 81% as singletons. The TCR sequence derives from a human donor with breast cancer. The material was lymph node tissue, obtained after IRX-2 immunotherapy.

The CDR3 here is CASSLEGHPGELFF. In nucleotides, the CDR3 is TGCGCCAGCAGCTTGGAAGGACATCCCGGGGAGCTGTTTTTT. This sequence joins TRBV5-1 and TRBJ2-2; D might be TRBD1 (5 bases). CDR1 and CDR2 (germline): SGHRS, YFSETQ. The CDR3 is made up of 14 amino acids. The V end lost 0 bases, the J end lost 6 bases, and 9 bases lay between the germline ends.